This T cell receptor (beta chain) was obtained from a study of blood T cell repertoires in COVID-19. Turning to the study itself: The United States, Italy and Spain supplied acute and convalescent COVID-19 samples. Sources were T cells, B-cell-depleted T cells, or PBMCs; the material itself was cDNA or gDNA.

Original analysis: Reference gene primer amplification yielded estimated nucleated cell counts. Using immunoSEQ multiplex PCR, the repertoire was profiled, and TCRdb retains in-frame clones only, with some absent. V and J calls and clone size are given by that table; D and trimming were obtained from the DNA. The sample records hundreds of thousands of clones, approximately 90% being singletons. V was pared by 7 bases and J by 1 base, with 13 bases between. The CDR3 totals 15 residues. Germline V gene data show CDR1 as LNHDA and CDR2 as SQIVND (reference sequence). The receptor comes from a man in his forties with acute or convalescent COVID-19. The chain has TRBV19 and TRBJ2-2; possible D gene TRBD2, 5 bases. Sample: peripheral blood. The CDR3 is CASTMGRGNTGELFF. Here the CDR3 DNA reads TGTGCCAGTACCATGGGTCGGGGGAACACCGGGGAGCTGTTTTTT.